These T cell receptor beta chains were read from a single sample in a study of T cells in Graves' hyperthyroidism and ophthalmopathy. TCRdb reprocessed the multiplex PCR reads with MiXCR, giving one entry per CDR3 protein. The repertoire holds about 700,000 distinct CDR3 sequences, 14% seen once, with roughly 10% in the top ten. The sample consisted of blood. The receptors come from a woman aged 18 to 35 with Graves' hyperthyroidism. CDR3s include the opening cysteine and the closing phenylalanine or tryptophan. D genes are given only for firm matches. Some rows mark clone size as missing; the rest say once, few, many or name a class of expanded clone.

abundance	d_gene	v_gene	j_gene	CDR3nt	CDR3aa
many	-	TRBV28	TRBJ2-1	TGTGCCAGCAGTCACACGGGACTGCCTGGGAATGAGCAGTTCTTC	CASSHTGLPGNEQFF
many	-	TRBV6-6	TRBJ2-1	TGTGCCAGCAGTTACTCGGGTAGCCACAATGAGCAGTTCTTC	CASSYSGSHNEQFF
many	TRBD1	TRBV6-1	TRBJ1-4	TGTGCCAGCAGTCCGACAGGGAGGGGAGAAAAACTGTTTTTT	CASSPTGRGEKLFF
many	TRBD1	TRBV11-2	TRBJ2-3	TGTGCCAGCAGCCCTAGGACAGGGGGCACCGCTAGCACAGATACGCAGTATTTT	CASSPRTGGTASTDTQYF
many	-	TRBV7-9	TRBJ2-7	TGTGCCAGCACGCCCACCAGGTCCTACGAGCAGTACTTC	CASTPTRSYEQYF
few	-	TRBV19	TRBJ2-7	TGTGCCAGTAGTCCGTTTCTATCCTACGAGCAGTACTTC	CASSPFLSYEQYF
few	TRBD2	TRBV19	TRBJ2-7	TGTGCCAGTAGTGAACACCTCGGGACTAGCGGCTACGAGCAGTACTTC	CASSEHLGTSGYEQYF
-	-	TRBV30	TRBJ2-5	TGTGCCTGGAGTGATTCCTGGGGGGTGAGGGTAGAAGAGACCCAGTACTTC	CAWSDSWGVRVEETQYF
few	-	TRBV7-9	TRBJ2-1	TGTGCCAGCAGCGATCCCATCTACAATGAGCAGTTCTTC	CASSDPIYNEQFF
-	TRBD1	TRBV18	TRBJ2-1	TGTGCCAGCTCACCCCGTGGGACAGGGTTCTACAATGAGCAGTTCTTC	CASSPRGTGFYNEQFF
many	TRBD1	TRBV11-3	TRBJ2-2	TGTGCCAGCAGATACAGGGGACCAGGGGAGCTGTTTTTT	CASRYRGPGELFF
few	-	TRBV29-1	TRBJ2-7	TGCAGCGCAATCGGGGGAGAGGGCGAGCAGTACTTC	CSAIGGEGEQYF
few	-	TRBV27	TRBJ2-4	TGTGCCAGCAGTTTAATTCGGCGGGAAGGAAACATTCAGTACTTC	CASSLIRREGNIQYF
-	-	TRBV28	TRBJ2-1	TGTGCCAGCAGTCTATTATGGGACCGGTTCTTC	CASSLLWDRFF
-	-	TRBV28	TRBJ2-2	TGTGCCAGCAAGGCGACAGCAAGAACGAACACCGGGGAGCTGTTTTTT	CASKATARTNTGELFF
many	-	TRBV7-9	TRBJ1-2	TGTGCCAGCAGCGAAGACAGTCCCTATGGCTACACCTTC	CASSEDSPYGYTF
many	-	TRBV10-3	TRBJ1-4	TGTGCCATCAGTGAGTCGTCGGGGGATGGTGGTGAAAAACTGTTTTTT	CAISESSGDGGEKLFF
few	TRBD1	TRBV6-1	TRBJ2-2	TGTGCCAGCAGGCCCGGGACAGGGTTGACCGGGGAGCTGTTTTTT	CASRPGTGLTGELFF
-	TRBD2	TRBV12-3/TRBV12-4	TRBJ2-3	TGTGCCACGCTGGGACAGTTCGTAGCGGGAGCAGAATCAGATACGCAGTATTTT	CATLGQFVAGAESDTQYF
many	-	TRBV5-1	TRBJ1-5	TGCGCCAGCAGCCCTGGGACGGTGAATCAGCCCCAGCATTTT	CASSPGTVNQPQHF
few	-	TRBV30	TRBJ2-7	TGTGCCTGGAGTGTAACCATCGACGAGCAGTACTTC	CAWSVTIDEQYF
few	-	TRBV10-3	TRBJ1-5	TGTGCCATCAGTCAAGGACCAGGGGACAATCAGCCCCAGCATTTT	CAISQGPGDNQPQHF
few	TRBD1	TRBV6-1	TRBJ2-2	TGTGCCAGCAGAGGAATTGACAGGGGGCGCACCGGGGAGCTGTTTTTT	CASRGIDRGRTGELFF